The TCR beta chain described here comes from a study of T cells in Graves' hyperthyroidism and ophthalmopathy. The V gene lost 0 bases and the J gene lost 0 bases, with 13 bases spanning the gap. The CDR3 runs to 16 residues. Germline V lookup: CDR1 DFQATT, CDR2 SNEGSKA (reference sequence). RNA transcripts were the template for amplifying TCR beta CDR3 regions. When the TCR CDR3 underwent first-round RT-PCR, the HTBI primer set was used. TCRdb independently ran MiXCR on the multiplex PCR reads; one entry per CDR3 protein. The table includes 500,000 to 650,000 distinct CDR3 sequences, 15% to 20% detected once. At least ten counts were recorded for this clonotype.

This chain links TRBV20-1 with TRBJ2-3; D ambiguous. The clonotype originates from a man aged 40-50 years with Graves' ophthalmopathy. The source material was blood. Written as DNA, the CDR3 is TGCAGTGCTAGAGATCTACGGAGCCAAAGCACAGATACGCAGTATTTT. This codes for CSARDLRSQSTDTQYF.